This entry describes one TCR beta chain. Its antigen is unidentified. This CDR3 comprises 15 residues. Germline loops: CDR1 KGHSH, CDR2 LQKENI. Losses at the gene ends were 6 bases for V and 8 bases for J; bases not matched to a gene: 12. Profiled with immunoSEQ multiplex PCR; TCRdb holds only in-frame clones, not every one. The profile shows roughly 100,000 clones, under 85% of them singletons. Blood draws occurred at baseline, cycle 4 day 1, and cycle 7 day 1. The data originate from a study of OX40 agonist ivuxolimab in advanced cancers. Looking at the study overall: Hepatocellular carcinoma, melanoma, renal cell or head and neck cancer was diagnosed in the dose-escalation patients. Study conclusions and caveats: Expanded clones were, on average, more numerous in CD8+ T cells than in CD4+. Among the least clonally expanded were partial responders at 0.1-3.0 mg/kg.

Sequenced here: CD4+ or CD8+ T cells sorted from blood, sampled in a trial of the OX40 agonist ivuxolimab. The clonotype comes from an adult with an advanced solid tumor such as melanoma, head and neck, liver or kidney cancer. The chain joins TRBV18 to TRBJ2-1, with 8 bases matching TRBD2. In nucleotides, the CDR3 is TGTGCCAGCTCCCCTAGCGGGTGGAGGGTCCATGAGCAGTTCTTC. It specifies CASSPSGWRVHEQFF.